This TCR beta chain came from a study of control samples from healthy donors and cancer patients. Only in-frame clones appear in the TCRdb table, and some are missing; sequencing was by immunoSEQ multiplex PCR. The sample has about 190,000 clones; over 80% are singletons. This CDR3 contains 13 residues. V lost 3 bases, J lost 2 bases, and 7 bases lay in between. Germline V gene sequence: CDR1 SGHTA, CDR2 FQGNSA. In regard to this clone: The same CDR3 also results from other DNA sequences found in this sample.

The TCR sequence derives from a man aged 25-45 years in good health. The sequenced sample was blood. The rearrangement links TRBV7-2 to TRBJ1-1; D is ambiguous. The CDR3 region has the DNA TGTGCCAGCAGCTTTGGTGGCAACACTGAAGCTTTCTTT. Its translation is CASSFGGNTEAFF.